This T cell receptor beta chain is from a study of OX40 agonist ivuxolimab in advanced cancers. This CDR3 is built from 15 residues. V was pared by 1 base and J by 7 bases, with 15 bases between. Germline V CDR1 and CDR2: SGHNT, YYREEE (reference sequence). TCRdb keeps only in-frame clones here, not all; method: immunoSEQ multiplex PCR. The profile shows roughly 62,000 clones, roughly 90% of them singletons. The TCR originated in an adult with an advanced solid tumor such as melanoma, head and neck, liver or kidney cancer. The input for sequencing was CD4+ or CD8+ T cells sorted from blood, taken in a trial of the OX40 agonist ivuxolimab. V gene TRBV5-4 combines with J gene TRBJ2-1; the D is unclear. The CDR3 nucleotides are TGTGCCAGCAGCTTGTTAGGGCAAAAAGAGAATGAGCAGTTCTTC. Encoded protein: CASSLLGQKENEQFF.